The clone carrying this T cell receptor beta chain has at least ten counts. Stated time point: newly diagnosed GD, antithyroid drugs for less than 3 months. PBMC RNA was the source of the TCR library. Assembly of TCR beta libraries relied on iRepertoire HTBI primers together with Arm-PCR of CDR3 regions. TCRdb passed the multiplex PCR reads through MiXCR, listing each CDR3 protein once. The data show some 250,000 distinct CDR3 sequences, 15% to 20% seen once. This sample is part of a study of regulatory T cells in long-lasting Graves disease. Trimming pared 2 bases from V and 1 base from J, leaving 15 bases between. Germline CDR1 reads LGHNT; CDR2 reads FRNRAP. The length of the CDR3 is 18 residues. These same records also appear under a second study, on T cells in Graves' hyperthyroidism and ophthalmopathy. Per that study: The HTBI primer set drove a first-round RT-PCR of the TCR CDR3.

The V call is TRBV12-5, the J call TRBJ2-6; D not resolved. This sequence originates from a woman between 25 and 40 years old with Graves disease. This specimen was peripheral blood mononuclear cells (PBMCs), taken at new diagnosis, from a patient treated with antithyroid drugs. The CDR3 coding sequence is TGTGCTAGTGGTTTGACCCGGTCTGTTCCGTCTGGGGCCAACGTCCTGACTTTC. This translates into CASGLTRSVPSGANVLTF.